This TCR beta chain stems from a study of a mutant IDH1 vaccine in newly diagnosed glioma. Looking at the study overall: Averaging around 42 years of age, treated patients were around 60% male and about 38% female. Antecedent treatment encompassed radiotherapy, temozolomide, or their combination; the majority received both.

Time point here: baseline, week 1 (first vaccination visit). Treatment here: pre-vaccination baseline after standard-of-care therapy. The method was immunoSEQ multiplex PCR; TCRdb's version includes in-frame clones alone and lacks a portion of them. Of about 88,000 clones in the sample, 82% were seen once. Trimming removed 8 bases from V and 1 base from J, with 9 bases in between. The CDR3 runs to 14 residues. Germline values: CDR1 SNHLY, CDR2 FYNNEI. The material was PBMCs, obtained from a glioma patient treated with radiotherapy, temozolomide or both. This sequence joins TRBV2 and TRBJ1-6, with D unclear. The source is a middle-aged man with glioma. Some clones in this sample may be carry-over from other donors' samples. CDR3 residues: CASRFSSYNSPLHF. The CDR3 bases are TGTGCCAGCCGCTTCAGTTCCTATAATTCACCCCTCCACTTT.